The 15 T cell receptor beta chains presented below share a single source sample, sequenced in a study of blood T cell repertoires in COVID-19. This table comes from immunoSEQ multiplex PCR, and its TCRdb copy is limited to in-frame clones, with some not included. The sample shows 130,000 to 150,000 clones, around 81% of them seen only once. The sample consisted of peripheral blood. All receptors come from a human donor in a cohort sampled during active COVID-19.

The CDR3 is CATRTSDYNEQFF. The CDR3 DNA reads as TGTGCCACCAGGACTAGCGACTACAATGAGCAGTTCTTC. The V call is TRBV28, the J call TRBJ2-1, with 9 bases aligning to TRBD2. CDR3 length: 13 residues. The germline V gene encodes CDR1 MDHEN and CDR2 SYDVKM. Losses at the gene ends were 10 bases for V and 3 bases for J; bases not matched to a gene: 4.

This chain links TRBV4-1 with TRBJ2-3; 11 positions match TRBD2. The germline CDR1 and CDR2 sequences are MGHRA and YSYEKL. V lost 3 bases, J lost 0 bases, and 20 bases stayed unmatched. This CDR3 comprises 22 residues. CDR3 coding DNA: TGCGCCAGCAGCCATCGACTGTCGGGACTAGCGGAGCCGAGGGCTAGCACAGATACGCAGTATTTT. Encoded protein: CASSHRLSGLAEPRASTDTQYF.

This clone occurred once. This chain connects TRBV19 to TRBJ2-7; 9 nucleotides align to TRBD2. J was trimmed by 0 bases and V by 4 bases; bases with no gene match: 10. CDR1 LNHDA and CDR2 SQIVND come from the germline V gene (reference sequence). The CDR3 is made up of 17 amino acids. CDR3 sequence (DNA): TGTGCCAGTAGTACTCCAGGACTAGCGAGGAGCTCCTACGAGCAGTACTTC. Protein: CASSTPGLARSSYEQYF.

The chain uses TRBV27 and TRBJ2-2; 10 bases map to TRBD1. Germline trimming cut 6 bases from V and 4 bases from J; bases unmatched to any gene: 5. From germline, CDR1 is MNHEY and CDR2 SMNVEV (reference sequence). The CDR3 is 15 amino acids. The CDR3 is CASRHGTGVTGELFF. The CDR3 DNA reads TGTGCCAGCAGACACGGGACAGGGGTCACCGGGGAGCTGTTTTTT.

The rearrangement links TRBV4-3 to TRBJ2-4; D gene uncertain. Germline loops: CDR1 LGHNA, CDR2 YSLEER. The V gene lost 1 base and the J gene lost 7 bases, with 14 bases spanning the gap. CDR3 length: 15 residues. CDR3 in DNA: TGCGCCAGCAGCCAAGCCCCCGGCCGGGTGAACATTCAGTACTTC. Its protein is CASSQAPGRVNIQYF.

This sequence joins TRBV3-1 (or the pseudogene TRBV3-2) and TRBJ1-2, with 7 positions matching TRBD1. The CDR3 sequence is 12 residues long. From germline, CDR1 is LGHDT and CDR2 YNNKEL (reference sequence). The V segment lost 4 bases and the J segment 14 bases; nucleotides outside the gene matches: 10. The CDR3 spells CASSRGNRDRTF. CDR3 in DNA: TGTGCCAGCAGCCGAGGAAACAGGGACAGAACCTTC.

This clone was counted between two and nine times. J is TRBJ1-5 and V is TRBV7-2, with 7 positions matching TRBD1. Trimming at V came to 1 base and at J to 10 bases, leaving 7 bases not matched to a gene. This CDR3 region has 14 residues. CDR1 SGHTA and CDR2 FQGNSA come from the germline V gene. Written as DNA, the CDR3 is TGTGCCAGCAGCTTAGAGGGGGACAGTAGACCCCAGCATTTT. Amino acids: CASSLEGDSRPQHF.

The rearrangement uses TRBV3-1 (or the pseudogene TRBV3-2) and TRBJ2-7, with D tentatively TRBD2 (5 bases). CDR3 length: 13 residues. Trimming left V 5 bases short and J 0 bases short, with 8 bases between. Germline V lookup: CDR1 LGHDT, CDR2 YNNKEL (reference sequence). The CDR3 here is CASSTLASYEQYF. For the CDR3, the DNA is TGTGCCAGCAGCACCCTAGCCTCCTACGAGCAGTACTTC.

This clone was counted a single time. The chain recombines TRBV19 with TRBJ2-4; D is perhaps TRBD2 (6 bases). V lost 4 bases, J lost 7 bases, and 17 bases lay in between. The V gene's germline CDR1 is LNHDA and CDR2 SQIVND (reference sequence). The CDR3 has 15 amino acids. This CDR3 is CASSSRLGLSNIQYF. CDR3 DNA sequence: TGTGCCAGTAGTAGCCGCCTGGGACTTTCGAACATTCAGTACTTC.

The rearrangement joins TRBV7-9 to TRBJ1-1; 10 nucleotides align to TRBD1. The CDR3 runs 15 residues. In germline, CDR1 is SEHNR, CDR2 FQNEAQ (reference sequence). After removal of 8 bases from V and 5 bases from J, the junction contained 11 bases not matched to a gene. The CDR3 loop reads CASPPRQGARTEAFF. In DNA, the CDR3 is TGTGCCAGCCCACCTCGACAGGGGGCAAGGACTGAAGCTTTCTTT.

Written as DNA, the CDR3 is TGTGCCAGCAGTTGGCGACTAATCACAGACAATGAGCAGTTCTTC. Translated: CASSWRLITDNEQFF. The genes are TRBV6-2 or TRBV6-3 and TRBJ2-1, with a tentative D call TRBD2 (5 bases). This CDR3 is 15 amino acids long. Deletions cut 4 bases from V and 5 bases from J, with 15 bases between. Germline V gene data show CDR1 as MNHEY and CDR2 as SVGEGT.

The chain links TRBV7-2 to TRBJ2-5; no definite D call. V shed 3 bases and J shed 6 bases, with 17 bases lying between them. CDR3 length: 15 amino acids. Germline assignment: CDR1 SGHTA and CDR2 FQGNSA. CDR3 DNA sequence: TGTGCCAGCAGCTTCGGCGGAAGTGGTGGAAAGACCCAGTACTTC. This encodes CASSFGGSGGKTQYF.

CDR3 in amino acids: CASSLNRYTEAFF. The CDR3 nucleotides are TGTGCCAGCAGTTTAAACAGGTACACTGAAGCTTTCTTT. V is TRBV27 and J is TRBJ1-1; the D gene is possibly TRBD1 (5 bases). V was clipped by 2 bases and J by 3 bases, with 7 bases between them. Germline V gene data show CDR1 as MNHEY and CDR2 as SMNVEV (reference sequence). The CDR3 has 13 residues.

This clone was counted between two and nine times. The V gene is TRBV7-9, the J gene TRBJ2-7; D gene ambiguous. Trimming removed 0 bases from V and 3 bases from J, with 6 bases in between. Germline lookup yields CDR1 SEHNR and CDR2 FQNEAQ (reference sequence). This CDR3 comprises 13 residues. The DNA of the CDR3 is TGTGCCAGCAGCTTAGCGGGCGTCTACGAGCAGTACTTC. Translating it yields CASSLAGVYEQYF.

The chain carries TRBV18 and TRBJ1-2, with unresolved D. Germline CDR1 reads KGHSH; CDR2 reads LQKENI. The V gene lost 6 bases and the J gene lost 5 bases, with 10 bases spanning the gap. The length of the CDR3 is 12 residues. For the CDR3, the DNA is TGTGCCAGCTCTCGAGACACTTATGGCTACACCTTC. Translation: CASSRDTYGYTF.